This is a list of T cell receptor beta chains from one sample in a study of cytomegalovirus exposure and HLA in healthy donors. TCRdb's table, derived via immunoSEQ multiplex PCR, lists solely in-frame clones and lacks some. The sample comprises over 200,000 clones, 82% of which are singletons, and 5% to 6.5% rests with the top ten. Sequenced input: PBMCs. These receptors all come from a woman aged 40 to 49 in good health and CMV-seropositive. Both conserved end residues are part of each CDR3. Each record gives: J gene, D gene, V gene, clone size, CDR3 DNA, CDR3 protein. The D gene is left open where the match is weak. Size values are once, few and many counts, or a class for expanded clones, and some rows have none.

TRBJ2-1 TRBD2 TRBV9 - TGTGCCAGCAGCGAAGGACTAGCGGTTACCTACAATGAGCAGTTCTTC CASSEGLAVTYNEQFF
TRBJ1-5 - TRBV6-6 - TGTGCCAGCAGTTACTTGGACATACAGCCCCAGCATTTT CASSYLDIQPQHF
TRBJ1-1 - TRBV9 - TGTGCCAGCAGCGCGTTGGCGGAGAACACTGAAGCTTTCTTT CASSALAENTEAFF
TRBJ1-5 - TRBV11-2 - TGTGCCAGCAGCTTAGCCGCAGGCCAGCCCCAGCATTTT CASSLAAGQPQHF
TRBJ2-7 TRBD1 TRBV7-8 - TGTGCCAGCACCCAGGGGGCTGTTAACTCCTACGAGCAGTACTTC CASTQGAVNSYEQYF
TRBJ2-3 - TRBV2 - TGTGCCAGCTCTACCGACTCGGGAGGCACAGATACGCAGTATTTT CASSTDSGGTDTQYF
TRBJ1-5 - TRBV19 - TGTGCCAGTACTCCTTATCAGTCAGGTCTGCATAGCAATCAGCCCCAGCATTTT CASTPYQSGLHSNQPQHF
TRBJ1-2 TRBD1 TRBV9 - TGTGCCAGCAGCCTTTTGGGACAGGGAGAATATGGCTACACCTTC CASSLLGQGEYGYTF
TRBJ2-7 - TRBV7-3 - TGTGCCAGCAGCTTAACAGGTACAGGGTCCTACGAGCAGTACTTC CASSLTGTGSYEQYF
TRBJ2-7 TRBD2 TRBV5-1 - TGCGCCAGCAGCTTGGGGACTAGCGGGGGAACCTACGTGCAGTACTTC CASSLGTSGGTYVQYF
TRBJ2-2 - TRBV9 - TGTGCCAGCAGCGTAGTCGGGGACACCGGGGAGCTGTTTTTT CASSVVGDTGELFF
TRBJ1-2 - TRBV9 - TGTGCCAGCAGCCCGCTTGGGGGGGCTCAGGGGGGCTACACCTTC CASSPLGGAQGGYTF
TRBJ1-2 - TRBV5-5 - TGTGCCAGCAGCGCCCCACAGGGCTACACCTTC CASSAPQGYTF
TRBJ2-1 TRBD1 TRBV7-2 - TGTGCCTTTACGGACAGGGCTACGAATGAGCAGTTCTTC CAFTDRATNEQFF
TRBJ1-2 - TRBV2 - TGTGCCAGCAGCGGAGACAGAACCTATGGCTACACCTTC CASSGDRTYGYTF
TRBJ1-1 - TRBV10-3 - TGTGCCATCAGTAGTAGGAACACTGAAGCTTTCTTT CAISSRNTEAFF
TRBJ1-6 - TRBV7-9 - TGTGCCAGCAGCCCGAGACAGGCTGCAAATTCACCCCTCCACTTT CASSPRQAANSPLHF
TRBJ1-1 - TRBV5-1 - TGCGCCAGCAGCCGGAGGTTTGACACTGAAGCTTTCTTT CASSRRFDTEAFF
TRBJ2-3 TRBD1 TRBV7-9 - TGTTCCAGCAGCTTGACAGGGGAAAGGTCAGATACGCAGTATTTT CSSSLTGERSDTQYF
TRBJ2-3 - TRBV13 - TGTGCCAGCAGCTTGACAGCTAGCACAGATACGCAGTATTTT CASSLTASTDTQYF
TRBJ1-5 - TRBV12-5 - TGTGCTAGTGGTTTGGTCCACGCAGGGGAGGGAAATCAGCCCCAGCATTTT CASGLVHAGEGNQPQHF
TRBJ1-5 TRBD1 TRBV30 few TGTGCCTGGAGCGGCAGGGGGACTAGCAATCAGCCCCAGCATTTT CAWSGRGTSNQPQHF
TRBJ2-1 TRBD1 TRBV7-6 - TGTGCCAGCAGCTTAGAGACAGGGACCGATGAGCAGTTCTTC CASSLETGTDEQFF
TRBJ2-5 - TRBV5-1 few TGCGCCAGCAGCGACCGGACACAAGAGACCCAGTACTTC CASSDRTQETQYF
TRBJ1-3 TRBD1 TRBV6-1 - TGTGCCAGCAGTGACCCGAGGGACAGCCTGATCTCTGGAACCACCATATATTTT CASSDPRDSLISGTTIYF
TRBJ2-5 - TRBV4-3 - TGCGCCAGCAGCCAGACGCACGGGGGAGAGACCCAGTACTTC CASSQTHGGETQYF
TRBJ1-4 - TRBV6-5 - TGTGCCAGCAGTTACTCAGGAGCAACTAATGAAAAACTGTTTTTT CASSYSGATNEKLFF
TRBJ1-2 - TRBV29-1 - TGCAGCGTCTACAGGGATCCCTACTATGGCTACACCTTC CSVYRDPYYGYTF
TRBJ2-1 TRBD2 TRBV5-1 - TGCGCCAGCAGCTCGGGGAGCGGGGGGACCTACAATGAGCAGTTCTTC CASSSGSGGTYNEQFF
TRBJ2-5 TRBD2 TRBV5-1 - TGCGCCAGCAGCCCTGTGGCGGGAGGCCGAGAGGGGGAGACCCAGTACTTC CASSPVAGGREGETQYF
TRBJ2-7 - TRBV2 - TGTGCCAGCAGTGAAGCGGGGGCCAGGGCCGTCTACGAGCAGTACTTC CASSEAGARAVYEQYF
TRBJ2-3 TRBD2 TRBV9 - TGTGCCAGCAGCGTGAGGACTAGCGGGGCAGATACGCAGTATTTT CASSVRTSGADTQYF
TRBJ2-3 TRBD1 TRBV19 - TGTGCCAGTAGTCCAGGACAGGTAGATAGGGATACGCAGTATTTT CASSPGQVDRDTQYF
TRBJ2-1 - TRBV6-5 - TGTGCCAGCAGTTACAGCGGAAATGAGCAGTTCTTC CASSYSGNEQFF
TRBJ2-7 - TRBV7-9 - TGTGCCAGCAGCTTAGTCGGGGCAGCGGAGGGCGAGCAGTACTTC CASSLVGAAEGEQYF
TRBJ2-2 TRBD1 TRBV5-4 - TGTGCCAGCAGCTTAGGACAGGGCAAAGCCGGGGAGCTGTTTTTT CASSLGQGKAGELFF
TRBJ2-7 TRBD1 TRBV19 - TGTGCCAGTAGTATCGCACAGGGGGCCGTCGAGCAGTACTTC CASSIAQGAVEQYF
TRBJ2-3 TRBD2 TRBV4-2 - TGTGCCAGCAGCCGCAGCGGGGGGGGCACAGATACGCAGTATTTT CASSRSGGGTDTQYF
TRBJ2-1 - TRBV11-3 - TGTGCCAGCAGCTTTCTATCCCGGGGGAATGAGCAGTTCTTC CASSFLSRGNEQFF
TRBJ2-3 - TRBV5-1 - TGCGCCAGCAGCCGAGCAAGCGGGTTTAGCACAGATACGCAGTATTTT CASSRASGFSTDTQYF
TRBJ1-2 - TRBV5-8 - TGTGCCAGCAGCTTGGGGACATACCCGGGCGGCTACACCTTC CASSLGTYPGGYTF